This TCR beta chain was sequenced during a study of OX40 agonist ivuxolimab in advanced cancers. At the level of the study: Every patient in dose escalation had hepatocellular carcinoma, melanoma, renal cell or head and neck cancer. Those enrolled were 82.7% male, with a mean age of 60 years and ages from roughly 20 to 85.

Trimming removed 5 bases from V and 4 bases from J, with 7 bases in between. The CDR3 runs to 11 residues. CDR1 and CDR2 (germline): GTSNPN, SVGIG (reference sequence). Generated by immunoSEQ multiplex PCR, the TCRdb table keeps only in-frame clones and is missing some. Among approximately 60,000 clones, around 80% were seen once, and the ten largest hold 4.5% to 5%. With autoimmune disease history or systemic immunosuppression, patients were excluded. Blood got drawn at baseline, again on cycle 4 day 1, and then on cycle 7 day 1. The TCR sequence derives from an adult with an advanced solid tumor such as melanoma, head and neck, liver or kidney cancer. The rearrangement uses TRBV30 and TRBJ2-3, with no clear D. Sequenced here: CD4+ or CD8+ T cells sorted from blood, sampled in a trial of the OX40 agonist ivuxolimab. DNA for the CDR3: TGTGCCTGGTCAGGTTCAGATACGCAGTATTTT. It yields the protein CAWSGSDTQYF. The complete variable domain, with remaining parts taken from reference TRBV30 and TRBJ2-3, reads SQTIHQWPATLVQPVGSPLSLECTVEGTSNPNLYWYRQAAGRGLQLLFYSVGIGQISSEVPQNLSASRPQDRQFILSSKKLLLSDSGFYLCAWSGSDTQYFGPGTRLTVL.